The source of this T cell receptor (beta chain) is a study of blood T cell repertoires in COVID-19. About the research overall: From the United States, Italy and Spain came samples of acute and convalescent COVID-19. Sources were T cells, B-cell-depleted T cells, or PBMCs; the material itself was cDNA or gDNA.

How the authors handled the data: Amplified reference gene primers provided the basis for estimating nucleated cell counts. TCRdb keeps only in-frame clones here, not all; method: immunoSEQ multiplex PCR. V, J and clone size are those of that table, while D and trimming were read from the DNA. Of 130,000 to 150,000 clones listed, 80% to 90% are singletons. V lost 7 bases and J 4 bases, leaving 16 bases between the germline ends. There are 14 residues in the CDR3. From germline, CDR1 is ENHRY and CDR2 SYGVKD. The sequenced sample consisted of peripheral blood. This rearrangement joins TRBV10-3 to TRBJ1-2, with D tentatively TRBD1 (6 bases). The clonotype was recovered from a woman between 45 and 60 years old with active or convalescent COVID-19. CDR3 sequence reads: CAITPDRLVYGYTF. The CDR3 DNA is TGTGCCATCACTCCGGACAGACTGGTCTATGGCTACACCTTC.